What follows describes a single T cell receptor beta chain. Its recognized antigen is unknown. No much larger clonotype is one base removed from it; base qualities were not supplied. The data belong to a study of shared clonotypes between healthy human individuals (TCRdb year 2020). About the full investigation: The cohort comprised two women and a few men aged 18 to 49 years. Per donor, leukapheresis produced somewhere between about 0.8 and 9 billion PBMCs. For each donor, CD4 naive and CD4 memory were each given three plates, CD8 naive was given two plates, and CD8 memory was given one plate. Different laboratories and diverse techniques were used to prepare libraries and sequence TCR repertoires, to increase sequencing depth and limit assay-specific biases. To estimate repertoire size and how much clonotype sharing occurs between individuals, the study deeply sequenced the blood TCR repertoires of roughly 5 healthy adults.

Unmatched junction bases come to 13, with V trimmed by 3 bases and J by 0 bases. Based on the germline V gene, the CDR1 and CDR2 sequences are KGHSH and LQKENI. From the cysteine up to the phenylalanine, the CDR3 has a length of 18 residues. Left in the record is the CDR3 DNA by itself, 54 bases read in frame from the first base. Points the paper makes about the study in general: Even with the large sequencing depth, rarefaction of the sorted-subset datasets indicated that sequencing was incomplete. Naive subsets generally had larger estimated clonotype richness than memory subsets did. When four donors were compared, the shared fraction of clonotypes was 5% to 6.5% for naive CD4, approximately 3.3% for naive CD8, about 2.4% for memory CD4, and less than 0.45% for memory CD8. Sampling was restricted to blood, and TCR repertoires in tissue are likely to differ from TCR repertoires in blood. The small number of donors limited the genetic and exposure-history diversity represented. Pairwise subsampling indicated that sequencing depth was expected to affect the degree of clonotype sharing among donors. Compared with non-shared clonotypes, the clonotypes found in all four sorted-subset donors had higher generation probabilities.

The donors were healthy, HIV-negative adults with no recently reported acute infections or vaccinations. All donors were Caucasian adults living in Nashville, Tennessee, USA. CD4+ T cells were enriched by magnetic negative selection; naive cells were then positively selected on CD45RA, and the negative fraction formed the memory subset. Blood was collected by leukapheresis, and PBMCs were isolated by Ficoll-Histopaque density gradient centrifugation and then cryopreserved in liquid nitrogen vapor phase. Analytical flow cytometry was used to check the purity and quantity of each magnetically sorted T cell population. From each sorted fraction, genomic DNA was isolated and quantified by UV absorbance on a Nanodrop 2000c. Using the deep immunoSEQ assay, TCR CDR3 regions were amplified from genomic DNA by multiplex PCR. Extracted genomic DNA from each cell subset was distributed evenly across all wells of several immunoSEQ 96-well plates, and each plate was treated as a replicate. Each replicate PCR for sorted subsets received about 180 ng genomic DNA, equal to about 29,000 T cell genomes. The purified libraries were quantified using a Qubit 3.0 fluorometer, sized with a Bioanalyzer 2100, and then quantified again using the KAPA Library Quantification kit. Every immunoSEQ 96-well plate was sequenced on a separate single-read 150-cycle Illumina NextSeq 550 flow cell. The original pipeline was this. Because only junctional sequences without quality scores were contained in the immunoSEQ output, filtering matching that applied to full-length reads could not be performed. To assign V/J genes and CDR3, sequences were annotated using PyIR, a Python wrapper for IgBLAST v1.9, with IMGT germline references. Any read was removed if the V/J assignment was weak (E-value above 1e-6), the CDR3 was missing, or the read contained stop codons, out-of-frame junctions, or ambiguous translated residues. V3J clonotypes were defined by identical inferred V gene, J gene, and CDR3 amino acid sequence. Percentage overlap between repertoires was computed as shared unique clonotypes divided by the size of the smaller repertoire. RTK rarefaction, the Chao1 estimator, and Recon v2.1 estimates of unobserved clonotypes were used to assess repertoire richness. OLGA was used to compute generation probabilities for all TCRbeta clonotypes that the gDNA method yielded from a handful of donors. Sourced from immuneACCESS, this table was stored by TCRdb with only in-frame sequences that have V and J called. A share of the clones is absent; for the studies checked, an unresolved V gene accounts for under half, and the remainder has no known explanation. V, J and clone size are those of that table, while D and trimming were read from the DNA. This sample gives 700,000 or so clones in total; roughly 70% of them show up just once. The top ten clones comprise around 1.8% of the sample.

The specimen was memory CD4+ T cells sorted from blood. The cell subset or site tag for this specimen amounts to: CD45RA-negative fraction. This TCR was recovered from a woman aged 25 to 39 in good health. The sequence joins TRBV18 to TRBJ1-1, with 7 junctional bases fitting TRBD1. The nucleotide sequence is given as TGTGCCAGCTCACCCACCAGGACAGGCGGCACATTGAACACTGAAGCTTTCTTT. This translates into CASSPTRTGGTLNTEAFF.